This T cell receptor beta chain was obtained from a study of blood T cell repertoires in COVID-19. About the research overall: Acute and convalescent COVID-19 samples came from the United States, Italy and Spain. T cells, B-cell-depleted T cells, or PBMCs provided the cDNA or gDNA that served as material.

Per the original data handling: By means of reference gene primer amplification, nucleated cell counts were estimated. Measured with immunoSEQ multiplex PCR; TCRdb has only the in-frame clones, and not every one. For V, J and clone size, that table is used; D and trimming come from the DNA. The sample lists some 220,000 clones; 85% were seen once. Germline assignment: CDR1 GTSNPN and CDR2 SVGIG (reference sequence). V was shortened by 5 bases and J by 7 bases, with 14 bases between the two germline ends. The CDR3 extends over 13 amino acids. The J gene is TRBJ1-4, the V gene TRBV30; D remains unclear. The sequence derives from a man aged 50 or older who had recovered from COVID-19. Sequencing input: peripheral blood. The CDR3: CAWAQILGEKLFF. CDR3 DNA: TGTGCCTGGGCCCAAATACTTGGTGAAAAACTGTTTTTT. Supplemented by reference TRBV30 and TRBJ1-4, the full variable domain reads SQTIHQWPATLVQPVGSPLSLECTVEGTSNPNLYWYRQAAGRGLQLLFYSVGIGQISSEVPQNLSASRPQDRQFILSSKKLLLSDSGFYLCAWAQILGEKLFFGSGTQLSVL.